This TCR beta chain stems from a study of blood T cell repertoires in COVID-19. Study-level background: Specimens from acute and convalescent COVID-19 originated in the United States, Italy and Spain. PBMCs, B-cell-depleted T cells, or T cells were the source of the cDNA or gDNA that made up the material.

Germline V gene sequence: CDR1 ENHRY, CDR2 SYGVKD. The CDR3 is 15 amino acids. Trimming removed 6 bases from V and 8 bases from J; junction bases left unmatched: 12. Per the original data handling: Reference gene primers were amplified, and this amplification served to estimate nucleated cell counts. Here immunoSEQ multiplex PCR was the method, and the copy in TCRdb shows in-frame clones only, minus some. That table supplies the V and J calls and clone size; D and trimming were determined from the DNA. The sample lists approximately 280,000 clones, 88% occurring once. The material sequenced was peripheral blood. The chain carries TRBV10-3 and TRBJ1-2; TRBD1 matches at 10 bases. This receptor was obtained from a man between 18 and 35 years old with active or convalescent COVID-19. The DNA for the CDR3 is TGTGCCATCAGCCTTCCGGGACAGGGGACACTCGGCTACACCTTC. This gives the protein CAISLPGQGTLGYTF.